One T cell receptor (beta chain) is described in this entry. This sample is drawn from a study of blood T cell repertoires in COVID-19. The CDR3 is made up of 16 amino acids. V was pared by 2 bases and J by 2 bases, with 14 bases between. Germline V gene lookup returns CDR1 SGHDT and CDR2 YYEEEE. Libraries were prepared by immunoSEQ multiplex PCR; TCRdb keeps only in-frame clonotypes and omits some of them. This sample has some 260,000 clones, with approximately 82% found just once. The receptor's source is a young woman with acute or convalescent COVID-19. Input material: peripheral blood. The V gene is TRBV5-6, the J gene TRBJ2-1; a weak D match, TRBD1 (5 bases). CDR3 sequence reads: CASSLQVPVPYNEQFF. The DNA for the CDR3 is TGTGCCAGCAGCTTACAGGTCCCCGTACCCTACAATGAGCAGTTCTTC.